A single sample is the source of the 11 T cell receptor beta chains below, sequenced in a study of T cell responses to AZD1222 COVID-19 vaccine. The table came from immunoSEQ multiplex PCR; TCRdb's copy has only in-frame clones and leaves some out. The table has about 100,000 clones, 87% seen once. The starting material was peripheral blood, obtained on day 0 of AZD1222 vaccination. All receptors derive from an adult in good health.

The chain is built from TRBV4-3 and TRBJ1-4; possible D gene TRBD1, 5 bases. V was trimmed by 0 bases and J by 0 bases, leaving 17 bases between them. The CDR3 runs 19 residues. The germline gives CDR1 LGHNA, CDR2 YSLEER. The DNA of the CDR3 is TGCGCCAGCAGCCAAGACCGTGCGGGAACGGGGGCAACTAATGAAAAACTGTTTTTT. This sequence encodes CASSQDRAGTGATNEKLFF.

The V gene is TRBV28, the J gene TRBJ1-2; 8 bases fit TRBD1. Unmatched junction bases numbered 15, after V lost 4 bases and J lost 5 bases. In germline, CDR1 is MDHEN, CDR2 SYDVKM. CDR3 length: 17 residues. CDR3 nucleotide sequence: TGTGCCAGCAGTTCCAGGGGATGGCAGGGGGCCGGATATGGCTACACCTTC. Protein sequence: CASSSRGWQGAGYGYTF.

The rearrangement joins TRBV6-2 or TRBV6-3 to TRBJ2-7; D tentatively fits TRBD1 or TRBD2 (5 bases each). CDR3 length equals 15 residues. The V gene's germline CDR1 is MNHEY and CDR2 SVGEGT. Deletions cut 5 bases from V and 0 bases from J, with 14 bases between. DNA for the CDR3: TGTGCCAGCAGTCACCCTTTTGGGGGCTCCTACGAGCAGTACTTC. It yields the protein CASSHPFGGSYEQYF.

The chain has TRBV6-2 or TRBV6-3 and TRBJ1-1; 7 nucleotides line up with TRBD1. This CDR3 is 13 amino acids long. Germline CDR1 is MNHEY and CDR2 is SVGEGT. The J segment lost 8 bases and the V segment lost 5 bases, leaving 8 bases of the junction unmatched. The CDR3 sequence is CASSRGQAREAFF. CDR3 DNA: TGTGCCAGCAGTCGAGGACAGGCCAGGGAAGCTTTCTTT.

Only a few counts were recorded for this clone. The rearrangement uses TRBV18 and TRBJ1-6; D perhaps matches TRBD1 (6 bases). Trimming took 3 bases from V and 5 from J, leaving 8 bases between them. The CDR3 sequence is 14 residues long. Germline V gene lookup returns CDR1 KGHSH and CDR2 LQKENI. CDR3 residues: CASSPYRDNSPLHF. The CDR3 DNA is TGTGCCAGCTCACCTTACAGGGATAATTCACCCCTCCACTTT. The full variable domain, with the rest looked up from reference TRBV18 and TRBJ1-6, is NAGVMQNPRHLVRRRGQEARLRCSPMKGHSHVYWYRQLPEEGLKFMVYLQKENIIDESGMPKERFSAEFPKEGPSILRIQQVVRGDSAAYFCASSPYRDNSPLHFGNGTRLTVT.

The chain carries TRBV3-1 (or the pseudogene TRBV3-2) and TRBJ2-3; 14 nucleotides align to TRBD2. The V gene's germline CDR1 is LGHDT and CDR2 YNNKEL (reference sequence). The CDR3 contains 16 residues. V was pared by 4 bases and J by 2 bases, with 2 bases of the junction left unmatched. The CDR3 DNA follows: TGTGCCAGCAGCCCGGGACTAGCGGGGGCCACAGATACGCAGTATTTT. Translating gives CASSPGLAGATDTQYF.

This chain connects TRBV7-2 to TRBJ2-1; D call uncertain. Trimming removed 5 bases at V and 0 bases at J, with 14 bases between. CDR1 and CDR2 from the germline V gene are SGHTA and FQGNSA. There are 16 residues in the CDR3. The CDR3 loop reads CASSPRTSTSYNEQFF. The CDR3 nucleotides read TGTGCCAGCAGCCCAAGGACGAGCACCTCCTACAATGAGCAGTTCTTC.

The chain has TRBV14 and TRBJ2-2; 8 bases are a match to TRBD1. V lost 0 bases, J lost 3 bases, and 0 bases stayed unmatched. The germline CDR1 and CDR2 sequences are SGHDN and FVKESK. This CDR3 has 15 amino acids. The DNA for the CDR3 is TGTGCCAGCAGCCAAGAACAGGGGGACACCGGGGAGCTGTTTTTT. It codes for CASSQEQGDTGELFF. Filled out from reference TRBV14 and TRBJ2-2, the complete variable domain reads EAGVTQFPSHSVIEKGQTVTLRCDPISGHDNLYWYRRVMGKEIKFLLHFVKESKQDESGMPNNRFLAERTGGTYSTLKVQPAELEDSGVYFCASSQEQGDTGELFFGEGSRLTVL.

CDR3 region: CASSLTSGGSSQFF. CDR3 DNA sequence: TGTGCCAGTAGTTTGACTAGCGGGGGGTCAAGTCAGTTCTTC. The rearrangement links TRBV19 to TRBJ2-1, with 13 bases lining up with TRBD2. The CDR3 has 14 residues. Germline V CDR1 and CDR2: LNHDA, SQIVND (reference sequence). Trimming removed 5 bases from V and 13 bases from J; junction bases left unmatched: 8.

The V call is TRBV20-1, the J call TRBJ1-2; D unclear. V was cut by 8 bases and J by 7 bases, with 14 bases left in between. The germline V gene has CDR1 DFQATT and CDR2 SNEGSKA (reference sequence). The CDR3 spans 11 residues. The chain's CDR3 is CSPPPPFGYTF. As DNA, the CDR3 is TGCAGTCCTCCCCCACCTTTTGGCTACACCTTC.

The chain recombines TRBV11-2 with TRBJ1-1; the D is unclear. CDR1 is SGHAT and CDR2 is FQNNGV in the germline V gene. Trimming cost V 8 bases and J 1 base, with 14 bases left between them. This CDR3 contains 14 residues. The CDR3 bases are TGTGCCAGCCGCAAGCAGAGGACGAACACTGAAGCTTTCTTT. Translation gives CASRKQRTNTEAFF. Filled out from reference TRBV11-2 and TRBJ1-1, the complete variable domain reads EAGVAQSPRYKIIEKRQSVAFWCNPISGHATLYWYQQILGQGPKLLIQFQNNGVVDDSQLPKDRFSAERLKGVDSTLKIQPAKLEDSAVYLCASRKQRTNTEAFFGQGTRLTVV.